In its sample, the clone carrying this T cell receptor beta chain was seen many times. What it recognizes is unknown. The data are from a study of CD8 T cells in ankylosing spondylitis. Study results and caveats: One TCR beta motif, made up of under ten highly homologous variants, appeared characteristic of ankylosing spondylitis blood.

The CDR3 is 11 amino acids. In germline, CDR1 is SQVTM, CDR2 ANQGSEA. Deletions cut 8 bases from V and 3 bases from J, with 10 bases between. Making use of molecular barcodes, quantitative 5'-RACE generated TCR beta libraries. TCRdb reanalysed the 5' RACE reads using MiXCR and keeps one entry per CDR3 protein. In the table there are some 220,000 distinct CDR3 sequences, around 8% of which are singletons. The sequence was obtained from a female donor with ankylosing spondylitis or in good health (not recorded which). This rearrangement joins TRBV29-1 to TRBJ1-1; D is undetermined. The sample consisted of blood, either unsorted or a sorted T cell fraction (not recorded which). The CDR3 region has the DNA TGCAGCTGCGACGGAGACACTGAAGCTTTCTTT. It codes for CSCDGDTEAFF.